The 9 T cell receptor beta chains listed next were all sequenced from one sample in a study of Ad26.COV2.S vaccination and SARS-CoV-2 variants. Some clones are missing from TCRdb's copy, which holds only in-frame ones; the method was immunoSEQ multiplex PCR. Found here are over 110,000 clones, 70% to 90% of them singletons; the top ten hold 5%. The sequences come from peripheral blood, collected after recovery from COVID-19. The receptors stem from a human donor who had recovered from COVID-19.

The chain employs TRBV5-1 and TRBJ1-1; 8 bases are shared with TRBD1. The CDR3 totals 14 residues. CDR1 is SGHRS, CDR2 YFSETQ, per germline. The trim removed 3 bases at V and 2 bases at J, leaving 3 bases unmatched. The CDR3 loop reads CASSSDRGNTEAFF. The CDR3 DNA follows: TGCGCCAGCAGCTCCGACAGGGGCAACACTGAAGCTTTCTTT.

The chain couples TRBV2 to TRBJ2-1; D not resolved. Germline assignment: CDR1 SNHLY and CDR2 FYNNEI. CDR3 length: 12 residues. Trimming removed 7 bases at V and 0 bases at J, with 4 bases between. The chain's CDR3 is CASTDSYNEQFF. DNA of the CDR3: TGTGCCAGCACCGACTCCTACAATGAGCAGTTCTTC. Complete variable domain (other parts from reference TRBV2 and TRBJ2-1): EPEVTQTPSHQVTQMGQEVILRCVPISNHLYFYWYRQILGQKVEFLVSFYNNEISEKSEIFDDQFSVERPDGSNFTLKIRSTKLEDSAMYFCASTDSYNEQFFGPGTRLTVL.

The J gene is TRBJ2-5, the V gene TRBV7-2; unclear D gene. This CDR3 has 14 amino acids. V was pared by 1 base and J by 1 base, with 7 bases between. Looked up from germline, CDR1 is SGHTA and CDR2 is FQGNSA. The CDR3 is CASSLGATQETQYF. CDR3 in DNA: TGTGCCAGCAGCTTAGGGGCCACCCAAGAGACCCAGTACTTC.

V and J are TRBV25-1 and TRBJ2-1; D possibly corresponds to TRBD2 (6 bases). The germline V gene encodes CDR1 MGHDK and CDR2 SYGVNS. This CDR3 has 14 amino acids. V gave up 3 bases and J gave up 9 bases, with 15 bases separating them. CDR3 sequence: CASSDPGLPGEQFF. CDR3 bases: TGTGCCAGCAGTGACCCGGGACTCCCCGGTGAGCAGTTCTTC.

The J gene is TRBJ1-1, the V gene TRBV28; D call uncertain. Germline V gene sequence: CDR1 MDHEN, CDR2 SYDVKM. The germline V and J ends were trimmed by 4 bases and 1 base, with 10 bases remaining between them. The CDR3 spans 14 residues. CDR3 region: CASSSWRANTEAFF. In DNA, the CDR3 is TGTGCCAGCAGTTCGTGGCGGGCGAACACTGAAGCTTTCTTT.

The CDR3 DNA reads TGTGCCAGCAGCAAACACAATGAGCAGTTCTTC. Translating it yields CASSKHNEQFF. This sequence joins TRBV21-1 and TRBJ2-1. TRBV21-1 is termed a pseudogene. This CDR3 contains 11 residues.

This chain joins TRBV2 and TRBJ1-3; D not resolved. The CDR3 sequence is 18 residues long. Germline loops: CDR1 SNHLY, CDR2 FYNNEI. Deletions cut 6 bases from V and 0 bases from J, with 21 bases between. CDR3 protein: CASSLLPLTAVSGNTIYF. DNA for the CDR3: TGTGCCAGCAGCTTGCTCCCTTTAACAGCGGTCTCTGGAAACACCATATATTTT. Together with reference TRBV2 and TRBJ1-3, the CDR3 gives the full variable domain: EPEVTQTPSHQVTQMGQEVILRCVPISNHLYFYWYRQILGQKVEFLVSFYNNEISEKSEIFDDQFSVERPDGSNFTLKIRSTKLEDSAMYFCASSLLPLTAVSGNTIYFGEGSWLTVV.

The chain couples TRBV11-2 to TRBJ2-1; TRBD2 matches at 9 bases. Germline CDR1 reads SGHAT; CDR2 reads FQNNGV. CDR3 length: 15 amino acids. With 5 bases clipped from V and 8 bases from J, the junction kept 10 bases outside the gene matches. The CDR3 nucleotides are TGTGCCAGCAGCCCCAGGCGGGGGGGCCAGGATGAGCAGTTCTTC. Translation: CASSPRRGGQDEQFF.

This clone was seen a single time. V is TRBV27 and J is TRBJ2-1, with D hard to call. Germline CDR1 is MNHEY and CDR2 is SMNVEV (reference sequence). This CDR3 contains 10 residues. Trimming took 7 bases from V and 5 from J, leaving 3 bases between them. CDR3 protein: CASTDNEQFF. The CDR3 DNA follows: TGTGCCAGCACTGACAATGAGCAGTTCTTC.